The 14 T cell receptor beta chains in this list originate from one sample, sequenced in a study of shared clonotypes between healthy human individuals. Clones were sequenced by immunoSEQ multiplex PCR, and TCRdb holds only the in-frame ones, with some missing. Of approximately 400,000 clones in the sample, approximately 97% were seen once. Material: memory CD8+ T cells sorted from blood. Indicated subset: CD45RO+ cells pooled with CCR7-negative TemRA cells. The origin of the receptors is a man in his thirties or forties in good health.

The CDR3 nucleotides are TGTGCCAGCAGCTCAAGAACAGGGGGCCACACTGAAGCTTTCTTT. Translated, it gives CASSSRTGGHTEAFF. The chain joins TRBV5-4 to TRBJ1-1, with 9 bases fitting TRBD1. Germline V gene lookup returns CDR1 SGHNT and CDR2 YYREEE (reference sequence). The CDR3 length is 15 residues. J gave up 3 bases and V 3 bases, and 6 bases lay outside the gene matches.

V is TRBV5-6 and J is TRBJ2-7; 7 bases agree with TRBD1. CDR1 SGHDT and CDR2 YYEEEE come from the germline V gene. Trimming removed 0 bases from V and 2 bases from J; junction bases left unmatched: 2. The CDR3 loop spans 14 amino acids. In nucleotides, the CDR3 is TGTGCCAGCAGCTTGGACAGGGGTGCCTACGAGCAGTACTTC. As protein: CASSLDRGAYEQYF.

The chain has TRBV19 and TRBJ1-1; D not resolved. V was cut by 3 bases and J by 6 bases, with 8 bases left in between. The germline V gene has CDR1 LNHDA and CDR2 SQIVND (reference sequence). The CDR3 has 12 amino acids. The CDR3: CASSIRASEAFF. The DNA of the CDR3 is TGTGCCAGTAGTATCCGGGCCTCTGAAGCTTTCTTT.

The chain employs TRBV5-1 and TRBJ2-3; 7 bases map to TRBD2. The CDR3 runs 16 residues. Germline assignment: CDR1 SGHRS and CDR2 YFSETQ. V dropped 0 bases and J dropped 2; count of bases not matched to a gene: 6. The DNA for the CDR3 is TGCGCCAGCAGCTTGGGGCGGGACTACATCACAGATACGCAGTATTTT. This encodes CASSLGRDYITDTQYF.

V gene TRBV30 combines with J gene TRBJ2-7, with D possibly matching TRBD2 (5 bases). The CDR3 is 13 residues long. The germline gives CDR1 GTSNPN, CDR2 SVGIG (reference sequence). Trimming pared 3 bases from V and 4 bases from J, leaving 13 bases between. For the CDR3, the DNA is TGTGCCTGGAGGGGAGCGGAACGATACGAGCAGTACTTC. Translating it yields CAWRGAERYEQYF. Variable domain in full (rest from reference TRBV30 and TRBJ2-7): SQTIHQWPATLVQPVGSPLSLECTVEGTSNPNLYWYRQAAGRGLQLLFYSVGIGQISSEVPQNLSASRPQDRQFILSSKKLLLSDSGFYLCAWRGAERYEQYFGPGTRLTVT.

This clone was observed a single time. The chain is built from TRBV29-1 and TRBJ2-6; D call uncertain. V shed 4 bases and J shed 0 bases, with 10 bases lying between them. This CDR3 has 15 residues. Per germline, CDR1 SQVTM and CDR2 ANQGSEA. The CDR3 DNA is TGCAGCGTTGGATTCATCCACTCTGGGGCCAACGTCCTGACTTTC. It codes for CSVGFIHSGANVLTF.

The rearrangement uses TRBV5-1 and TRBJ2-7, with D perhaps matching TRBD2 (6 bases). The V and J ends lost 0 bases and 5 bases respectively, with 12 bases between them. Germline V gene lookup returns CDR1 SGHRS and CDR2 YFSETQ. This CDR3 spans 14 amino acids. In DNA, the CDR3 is TGCGCCAGCAGCTTGGCCCGGGGGAGCGACGAGCAGTACTTC. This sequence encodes CASSLARGSDEQYF.

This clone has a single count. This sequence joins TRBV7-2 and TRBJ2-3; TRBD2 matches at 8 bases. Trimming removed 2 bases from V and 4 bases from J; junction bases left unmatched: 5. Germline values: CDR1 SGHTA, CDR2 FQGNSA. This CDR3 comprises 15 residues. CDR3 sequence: CASSLSGGGPDTQYF. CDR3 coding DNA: TGTGCCAGCAGCTTATCCGGGGGGGGCCCAGATACGCAGTATTTT. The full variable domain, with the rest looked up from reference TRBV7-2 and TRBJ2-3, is GAGVSQSPSNKVTEKGKDVELRCDPISGHTALYWYRQSLGQGLEFLIYFQGNSAPDKSGLPSDRFSAERTGGSVSTLTIQRTQQEDSAVYLCASSLSGGGPDTQYFGPGTRLTVL.

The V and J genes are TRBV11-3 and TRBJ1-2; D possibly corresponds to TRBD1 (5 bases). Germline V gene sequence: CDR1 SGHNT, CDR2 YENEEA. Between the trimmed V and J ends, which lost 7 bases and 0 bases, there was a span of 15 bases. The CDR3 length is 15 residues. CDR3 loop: CASIPRGAANYGYTF. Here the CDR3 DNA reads TGTGCCAGCATCCCCCGTGGGGCCGCTAACTATGGCTACACCTTC.

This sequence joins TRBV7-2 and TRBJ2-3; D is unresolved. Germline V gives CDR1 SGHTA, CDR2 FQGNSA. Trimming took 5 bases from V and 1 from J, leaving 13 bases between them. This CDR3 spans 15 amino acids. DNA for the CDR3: TGTGCCAGCAGCCCCGGATCCCGCGGCACAGATACGCAGTATTTT. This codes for CASSPGSRGTDTQYF.

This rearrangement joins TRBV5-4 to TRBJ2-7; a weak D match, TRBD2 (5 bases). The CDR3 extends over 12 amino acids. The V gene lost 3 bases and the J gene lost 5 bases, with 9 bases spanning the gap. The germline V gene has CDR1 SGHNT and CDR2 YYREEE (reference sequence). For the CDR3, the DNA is TGTGCCAGCAGCTCGACTACTGACGAGCAGTACTTC. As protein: CASSSTTDEQYF. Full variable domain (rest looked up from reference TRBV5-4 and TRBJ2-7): ETGVTQSPTHLIKTRGQQVTLRCSSQSGHNTVSWYQQALGQGPQFIFQYYREEENGRGNFPPRFSGLQFPNYSSELNVNALELDDSALYLCASSSTTDEQYFGPGTRLTVT.

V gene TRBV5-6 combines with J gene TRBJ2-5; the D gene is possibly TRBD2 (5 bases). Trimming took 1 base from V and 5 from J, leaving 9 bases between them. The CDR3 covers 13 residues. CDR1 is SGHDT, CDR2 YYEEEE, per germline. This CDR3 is CASSLTSGETQYF. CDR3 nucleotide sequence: TGTGCCAGCAGCTTGACTAGTGGGGAGACCCAGTACTTC.

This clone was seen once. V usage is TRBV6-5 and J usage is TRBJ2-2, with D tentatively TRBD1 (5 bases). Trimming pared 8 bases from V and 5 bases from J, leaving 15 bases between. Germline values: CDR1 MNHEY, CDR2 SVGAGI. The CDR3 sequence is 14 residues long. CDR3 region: CASVGRGRTGELFF. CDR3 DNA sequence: TGTGCCAGCGTCGGTAGGGGTCGAACCGGGGAGCTGTTTTTT.

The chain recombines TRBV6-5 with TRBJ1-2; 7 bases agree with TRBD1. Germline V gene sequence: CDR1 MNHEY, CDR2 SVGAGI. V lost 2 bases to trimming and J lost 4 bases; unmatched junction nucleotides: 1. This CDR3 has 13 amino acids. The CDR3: CASSYGTVYGYTF. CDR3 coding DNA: TGTGCCAGCAGTTACGGGACAGTCTATGGCTACACCTTC.